This TCR beta chain stems from a study of blood T cell repertoires in COVID-19. Study in general: Sites in the United States, Italy and Spain provided acute and convalescent COVID-19 samples. Sample material is recorded as cDNA or gDNA derived from T cells, B-cell-depleted T cells, or PBMCs.

After removal of 5 bases from V and 0 bases from J, the junction contained 7 bases not matched to a gene. The CDR3 has 15 amino acids. Germline CDR1 ENHRY, CDR2 SYGVKD. Source study methods: Estimates of nucleated cell counts were drawn from the amplification of reference gene primers. Here immunoSEQ multiplex PCR was the method, and the copy in TCRdb shows in-frame clones only, minus some. From that table come the V and J calls and clone size; the DNA was used to work out D and trimming. Of about 180,000 clones in the sample, 75% to 90% were seen once. V usage is TRBV10-3 and J usage is TRBJ2-7, with 7 bases aligning to TRBD2. What was sequenced was peripheral blood. The receptor comes from a man aged 55 to 70 with acute or convalescent COVID-19. The CDR3 sequence: CAISPLERGSYEQYF. Written as DNA, the CDR3 is TGTGCCATCAGTCCCCTGGAGCGGGGCTCCTACGAGCAGTACTTC.